The rows below give T cell receptor beta chains drawn from one sample of a study of shared clonotypes between healthy human individuals. The assay was immunoSEQ multiplex PCR, and TCRdb's table has in-frame clones only and misses some. Altogether about 2 million clones are present, roughly 96% being singletons, with the ten largest covering more than 0.1%. The sample comprised naive CD4+ T cells sorted from blood. These receptors came from a young man in good health. Each CDR3 is given with its conserved first and last residue. A D gene is named only where the DNA matches it firmly. The size entry is marked missing in some rows and otherwise reads once, few, many or a size class.

d_call j_call cdr3_length clone_size v_call cdr3_nt cdr3_aa
- TRBJ1-1 14 - TRBV27 TGTGCCAGCAGTTTTGGGCAGGTAAGCACTGAAGCTTTCTTT CASSFGQVSTEAFF
- TRBJ2-7 15 - TRBV9 TGTGCCAGCAGCGCCAAACCGGACTCTCGGGGCGAGCAGTACTTC CASSAKPDSRGEQYF
TRBD2 TRBJ2-1 16 - TRBV7-6 TGTGCCAGCAGCTTAGGGGTAGCGGGAGGTTTTAATGAGCAGTTCTTC CASSLGVAGGFNEQFF
- TRBJ2-7 12 - TRBV28 TGTGCCAGCACGGGGAATCCCTACGAGCAGTACTTC CASTGNPYEQYF
- TRBJ1-4 15 - TRBV28 TGTGCCAGCAGCGGGGACGCGCTGCGATGGTCGGCACTGTTTTTT CASSGDALRWSALFF
- TRBJ1-4 15 - TRBV29-1 TGCAGCGTTGAACTGGTTTCAGTGGGTTTTGAAAAACTGTTTTTT CSVELVSVGFEKLFF
- TRBJ2-7 16 once TRBV28 TGTGCCAGCAGTTTATTGTCTGGCTGGGGGTCCTACGAGCAGTACTTC CASSLLSGWGSYEQYF
- TRBJ1-1 12 - TRBV11-2 TGTGCCAGCAGCGCCCAGAACACTGAAGCTTTCTTT CASSAQNTEAFF
- TRBJ2-7 15 - TRBV9 TGTGCCAGCAGCGTAGAGGCCCATCTGGGCTACGAGCAGTACTTC CASSVEAHLGYEQYF
TRBD1 TRBJ2-2 17 - TRBV2 TGTGCCAGCAGAGCCCCGGGACAGAGAACCCACACCGGGGAGCTGTTTTTT CASRAPGQRTHTGELFF
- TRBJ1-2 16 once TRBV9 TGTGCCAGCAGCGGGAAAGTGACAGACAACAACTATGGCTACACCTTC CASSGKVTDNNYGYTF
TRBD1 TRBJ1-1 12 - TRBV19 TGTGCCACCACCGACAGGGGCACTGAAGCTTTCTTT CATTDRGTEAFF
TRBD1 TRBJ2-2 15 - TRBV5-4 TGTGCCAGCAGGCGGACAGGGTTAGACACCGGGGAGCTGTTTTTT CASRRTGLDTGELFF
TRBD2 TRBJ2-7 14 - TRBV2 TGTGCCAGCAGTGGGAGCGGGGGGGCCTACGAGCAGTACTTC CASSGSGGAYEQYF
TRBD1 TRBJ1-1 15 - TRBV5-4 TGTGCCAGCAGCCTAGGACAGGGTGGGAACACTGAAGCTTTCTTT CASSLGQGGNTEAFF
- TRBJ2-5 16 - TRBV11-2 TGTGCCAGCAGCTTAGAAGGGACCCCTCTGGTAGAGACCCAGTACTTC CASSLEGTPLVETQYF
- TRBJ2-1 14 - TRBV11-2 TGTGCCAGCAGCTTAGGGGGGACCTACAATGAGCAGTTCTTC CASSLGGTYNEQFF
- TRBJ2-7 15 - TRBV10-2 TGCGCCAGCAGTGAGCCTACAGGTTTCACCTACGAGCAGTACTTC CASSEPTGFTYEQYF
- TRBJ2-7 14 - TRBV5-4 TGTGCCAGCAGCTTCGGACAGCAAACCTACGAGCAGTACTTC CASSFGQQTYEQYF
- TRBJ2-5 12 - TRBV5-1 TGCGCCAGCAGCCCCGGCTTTGGGACCCAGTACTTC CASSPGFGTQYF
- TRBJ2-5 13 - TRBV6-1 TGTGCCAGCAGAGACTTATTTCAAGAGACCCAGTACTTC CASRDLFQETQYF
- TRBJ2-5 12 - TRBV5-1 TGCGCCAGCAGCTTGATAGGGGAGACCCAGTACTTC CASSLIGETQYF
TRBD1 TRBJ2-7 16 once TRBV2 TGTGCCAGCAGTCCGGGACAGGGAAGCCTCTCCTACGAGCAGTACTTC CASSPGQGSLSYEQYF
TRBD2 TRBJ2-2 17 - TRBV9 TGTGCCAGCAGCGTTGGATCGGTAGCGGGAGGGCCCGGGGAGCTGTTTTTT CASSVGSVAGGPGELFF
TRBD1 TRBJ2-1 15 - TRBV5-6 TGTGCCAGTGTCCCCCAGGGGGAAATCCTCAATGAGCAGTTCTTC CASVPQGEILNEQFF
- TRBJ2-7 15 once TRBV15 TGTGCCACCAGCAGAGAACGCGGGACCTCCTACGAGCAGTACTTC CATSRERGTSYEQYF
TRBD2 TRBJ2-3 16 - TRBV5-8 TGTGCCAGCAGCCCCGGACTAGCGGGACCCACAGATACGCAGTATTTT CASSPGLAGPTDTQYF
TRBD2 TRBJ2-1 14 - TRBV7-9 TGTGCCAGCAGCCTTTCCGGGACTACGAATGAGCAGTTCTTC CASSLSGTTNEQFF
TRBD2 TRBJ2-7 16 - TRBV7-2 TGTGCCAGCAGCGCCTCCGGGACTAGCGGGAGAGTCGAGCAGTACTTC CASSASGTSGRVEQYF
- TRBJ2-7 16 - TRBV18 TGTGCCAGCTCACCCGTCGGTCAACCCGCCCCTATCGAGCAGTACTTC CASSPVGQPAPIEQYF